The 21 T cell receptor beta chains below all came from one sample that was sequenced in a study of control samples from healthy donors and cancer patients. Produced via immunoSEQ multiplex PCR; TCRdb's table is partial and in-frame only. The sample has about 140,000 clones; about 91% are singletons. What was sequenced was blood. The receptors were sampled from a man between 25 and 39 years old in good health.

The chain uses TRBV6-5 and TRBJ1-2; D uncertain. CDR1 MNHEY and CDR2 SVGAGI come from the germline V gene. The CDR3 is 12 residues long. V was cut by 7 bases and J by 0 bases, with 6 bases left in between. This CDR3 is CASTGSNYGYTF. CDR3 DNA: TGTGCCAGCACCGGGTCTAACTATGGCTACACCTTC.

The chain joins TRBV5-4 to TRBJ2-7; TRBD1 might be the D (6 bases). The CDR3 is made up of 16 amino acids. Germline assignment: CDR1 SGHNT and CDR2 YYREEE (reference sequence). V was clipped by 5 bases and J by 0 bases, with 18 bases between them. The CDR3 region is CASRPSTGRGSYEQYF. For the CDR3, the DNA is TGTGCCAGCAGACCATCGACGGGCAGGGGCTCCTACGAGCAGTACTTC.

V and J are TRBV11-1 and TRBJ1-6; a possible D gene is TRBD1 (5 bases). This CDR3 comprises 15 residues. Germline lookup yields CDR1 SGHAT and CDR2 FQDESV (reference sequence). With 5 bases removed from V and 7 bases from J, the gap between germline ends came to 15 bases. The CDR3 sequence: CASSVPGTGNSPLHF. The CDR3 DNA reads as TGTGCCAGCAGCGTACCGGGGACGGGGAATTCACCCCTCCACTTT.

The chain has TRBV9 and TRBJ2-1; TRBD2 aligns across 13 bases. From germline, CDR1 is SGDLS and CDR2 YYNGEE. V trimming: 3 bases; J trimming: 8 bases; junction bases outside the gene matches: 5. The CDR3 is made up of 15 amino acids. The DNA for the CDR3 is TGTGCCAGCAGCGGGTGGACTAGCGGGGGCGATGAGCAGTTCTTC. It translates to CASSGWTSGGDEQFF.

The chain joins TRBV27 to TRBJ2-4; tentatively, D is TRBD2 (6 bases). Germline CDR1 is MNHEY and CDR2 is SMNVEV (reference sequence). This CDR3 has 16 residues. V gave up 4 bases and J gave up 6 bases, with 19 bases separating them. For the CDR3, the DNA is TGTGCCAGCAGTTCATGGTTGGGGGGACCTCTAAACATTCAGTACTTC. This codes for CASSSWLGGPLNIQYF.

The chain employs TRBV9 and TRBJ2-1; D gene uncertain. Germline CDR1 SGDLS, CDR2 YYNGEE. This CDR3 is built from 16 residues. V was shortened by 0 bases and J by 0 bases, with 10 bases between the two germline ends. The CDR3 DNA sequence: TGTGCCAGCAGCGTAGGCCTGTTGAGCTCCTACAATGAGCAGTTCTTC. Residues: CASSVGLLSSYNEQFF. Filled out from reference TRBV9 and TRBJ2-1, the complete variable domain reads DSGVTQTPKHLITATGQRVTLRCSPRSGDLSVYWYQQSLDQGLQFLIQYYNGEERAKGNILERFSAQQFPDLHSELNLSSLELGDSALYFCASSVGLLSSYNEQFFGPGTRLTVL.

This chain connects TRBV10-3 to TRBJ2-2; 9 bases map to TRBD2. The CDR3 covers 15 residues. The ends lost 6 bases at V and 2 bases at J; junction bases unmatched: 4. In germline, CDR1 is ENHRY, CDR2 SYGVKD. CDR3 nucleotide sequence: TGTGCCATCAGCGGGACTAGCCCTAACACCGGGGAGCTGTTTTTT. Residues: CAISGTSPNTGELFF.

CDR3 sequence reads: CATSRQSGGGNSPLHF. The DNA for the CDR3 is TGTGCCACCAGCAGACAATCAGGGGGTGGGAATTCACCCCTCCACTTT. V and J are TRBV15 and TRBJ1-6, with TRBD1 identical over 7 bases. The CDR3 loop spans 16 amino acids. Germline loops: CDR1 LNHNV, CDR2 YYDKDF (reference sequence). Unmatched junction bases numbered 8, after V lost 2 bases and J lost 7 bases.

The chain has TRBV4-2 and TRBJ2-1; TRBD1 aligns across 7 bases. CDR3 length: 15 residues. Per germline, CDR1 LGHNA and CDR2 YNFKEQ. Trimming took 4 bases from V and 2 from J; bases not matched to a gene: 5. The CDR3 spells CASSPDRDPYNEQFF. The CDR3 DNA reads TGTGCCAGCAGCCCCGACAGGGATCCCTACAATGAGCAGTTCTTC.

J is TRBJ1-3 and V is TRBV5-1; no firm D call. The V gene's germline CDR1 is SGHRS and CDR2 YFSETQ. Trimming left V 0 bases short and J 0 bases short, with 19 bases between. The CDR3 length is 19 residues. CDR3 protein: CASSLADGPPPNSGNTIYF. In DNA, the CDR3 is TGCGCCAGCAGCTTGGCGGACGGACCACCTCCCAACTCTGGAAACACCATATATTTT.

The chain links TRBV21-1 to TRBJ2-4; the D call TRBD2 from the table was never checked on the DNA. TRBV21-1 constitutes a pseudogene. The CDR3 spans 17 residues. CDR3 bases: TGTGCCAGCAGCAAAGCGCGGGGAGCGGTAGCCAAAAACATTCAGTACTTC. It yields the protein CASSKARGAVAKNIQYF.

The rearrangement links TRBV2 to TRBJ1-5; D gene ambiguous. Deletions cut 3 bases from V and 0 bases from J, with 9 bases between. The CDR3 spans 15 residues. Germline assignment: CDR1 SNHLY and CDR2 FYNNEI. DNA of the CDR3: TGTGCCAGCAGTGAGACTGTTTATAGCAATCAGCCCCAGCATTTT. Translation gives CASSETVYSNQPQHF.

The chain combines TRBV29-1 with TRBJ1-2; 7 nucleotides match TRBD1. The CDR3 loop spans 11 amino acids. V shed 4 bases, J shed 7 bases, and the junction held 3 bases outside the gene matches. Germline V lookup: CDR1 SQVTM, CDR2 ANQGSEA. In nucleotides, the CDR3 is TGCAGCGTTGCAGGGGGTGGTGGCTACACCTTC. This translates into CSVAGGGGYTF.

The gene calls are TRBV18 and TRBJ1-1, with D possibly matching TRBD1 (6 bases). Trimming removed 1 base from V and 3 bases from J, with 15 bases in between. Germline assignment: CDR1 KGHSH and CDR2 LQKENI. The CDR3 totals 16 residues. The CDR3 here is CASSPRQATGDTEAFF. The CDR3 DNA reads as TGTGCCAGCTCACCACGACAGGCCACTGGGGACACTGAAGCTTTCTTT. The full variable domain, with the rest looked up from reference TRBV18 and TRBJ1-1, is NAGVMQNPRHLVRRRGQEARLRCSPMKGHSHVYWYRQLPEEGLKFMVYLQKENIIDESGMPKERFSAEFPKEGPSILRIQQVVRGDSAAYFCASSPRQATGDTEAFFGQGTRLTVV.

This chain connects TRBV9 to TRBJ1-1, with 8 bases identical to TRBD1. Germline V gives CDR1 SGDLS, CDR2 YYNGEE. The CDR3 sequence is 13 residues long. Trimming removed 6 bases from V and 2 bases from J; junction bases left unmatched: 3. In DNA form, the CDR3 reads TGTGCCAGCAAGGACAGGGCTAACACTGAAGCTTTCTTT. It specifies CASKDRANTEAFF.

This clone occurred once. This chain connects TRBV6-4 to TRBJ2-2; 13 bases line up with TRBD2. CDR1 and CDR2 (germline): MRHNA, SNTAGT. The CDR3 is made up of 17 amino acids. V lost 6 bases to trimming and J lost 9 bases; unmatched junction nucleotides: 13. In nucleotides, the CDR3 is TGTGCCAGCAGGGTACCTACTAGCGGGGGGGCAGGACGGGAGCTGTTTTTT. This translates into CASRVPTSGGAGRELFF.

This rearrangement joins TRBV27 to TRBJ1-2; D call uncertain. The V end lost 5 bases, the J end lost 4 bases, and 14 bases lay between the germline ends. The CDR3 is 14 amino acids. Germline V gene lookup returns CDR1 MNHEY and CDR2 SMNVEV (reference sequence). This CDR3 is CASSGGVLGYGYTF. The CDR3 DNA follows: TGTGCCAGCAGTGGCGGGGTATTAGGCTATGGCTACACCTTC.

The chain is built from TRBV6-1 and TRBJ2-3; 8 bases fit TRBD2. Looked up from germline, CDR1 is MNHNS and CDR2 is SASEGT. With V trimmed by 3 bases and J by 0 bases, 8 bases remained unmatched. The CDR3 extends over 17 amino acids. The CDR3 region is CASSEGVLAASTDTQYF. DNA for the CDR3: TGTGCCAGCAGTGAGGGGGTACTAGCGGCGAGCACAGATACGCAGTATTTT.

This clone was picked up one time. The rearrangement joins TRBV28 to TRBJ2-1; 14 positions agree with TRBD2. The CDR3 consists of 18 residues. V shed 6 bases and J 0 bases; nucleotides not matched to a gene: 7. Germline CDR1 is MDHEN and CDR2 is SYDVKM. The CDR3 region is CASSGLAGGRSSYNEQFF. CDR3 nucleotide sequence: TGTGCCAGCAGCGGACTAGCGGGGGGCAGAAGCTCCTACAATGAGCAGTTCTTC.

The V call is TRBV5-8, the J call TRBJ1-1; tentative D call: TRBD1 (6 bases). The CDR3 sequence is 15 residues long. The V end was cut by 0 bases, the J end by 1 base, with 10 bases between. Germline CDR1 SGHTS, CDR2 YDEGEE. CDR3 coding DNA: TGTGCCAGCAGCTTGGAGGGGGTTGCGAACACTGAAGCTTTCTTT. It is translated as CASSLEGVANTEAFF.

Notes on this clone: The same CDR3 arises from other DNA sequences in this sample as well. The J gene is TRBJ2-7, the V gene TRBV28; D is unresolved. Germline values: CDR1 MDHEN, CDR2 SYDVKM. The CDR3 runs to 14 residues. Trimming took off 3 bases at V and 1 base at J, with 10 bases between the two ends. This CDR3 reads CASSLVGPSYEQYF. CDR3 in DNA: TGTGCCAGCAGTTTGGTCGGACCATCCTACGAGCAGTACTTC.